This is a list of T cell receptor beta chains from one sample in a study of early T cells in non-severe SARS-CoV-2 infection. MiXCR was run by TCRdb on the 5' RACE reads, yielding one entry per CDR3 protein. This sample has about 71,000 distinct CDR3 sequences, with roughly an eighth found just once. What was sequenced was whole blood. Source of these receptors: an adult who was a healthcare worker with PCR-confirmed SARS-CoV-2 infection or an uninfected control (not recorded which). The CDR3 runs from the conserved cysteine through the conserved F or W. D genes are given only for firm matches. Part of the rows lack a size; the others show once, few, many or a class for expanded clones.

j_call	d_call	clone_size	v_call	cdr3_nt	cdr3_aa
TRBJ2-3	.	.	TRBV28	TGTGCCAGCCTAATTTCAGGGAACACAGATACGCAGTATTTT	CASLISGNTDTQYF
TRBJ2-3	.	many	TRBV11-2	TGTGCCAGCACTCTGACAGTTTCCACAGATACGCAGTATTTT	CASTLTVSTDTQYF
TRBJ2-1	TRBD1	.	TRBV5-6	TGTGCCAGCAGCTTGGCCACAGGGGCGCTGACGTCCAATGAGCAGTTCTTC	CASSLATGALTSNEQFF
TRBJ1-2	.	.	TRBV3-1	TGTGCCAGCAGCCAAGCAAGTGTAAACTTCACCTTC	CASSQASVNFTF
TRBJ2-7	.	few	TRBV6-5	TGTGCCAGCAGTTACGGGGCGGTGGGTTCCTACGAGCAGTACTTC	CASSYGAVGSYEQYF
TRBJ2-7	.	.	TRBV29-1	TGCAGCGTTTCAAAAGACCGGGATGCAACCTACGAGCAGTACTTC	CSVSKDRDATYEQYF
TRBJ2-5	.	.	TRBV6-6	TGTGCCAGCAGAGGTAACGGGCCTCATTTAGAGACCCAGTACTTC	CASRGNGPHLETQYF
TRBJ2-1	TRBD2	few	TRBV6-6	TGTGCCAGCAGTTCGAAAAATGGACTAGCGCAATCCTACAATGAGCAGTTCTTC	CASSSKNGLAQSYNEQFF
TRBJ1-6	.	few	TRBV4-3	TGCGCCAGCAGCCAAGAGGGCGGTAGCTCCTATAATTCACCCCTCCACTTT	CASSQEGGSSYNSPLHF
TRBJ2-3	.	many	TRBV3-1	TGTGCCAGCAGCCAAGAAGCTGCGGATGTCACAGATACGCAGTATTTT	CASSQEAADVTDTQYF
TRBJ1-2	.	few	TRBV29-1	TGCAGCGCCGACGGACAGCTGGGGCCGGGCACCTTC	CSADGQLGPGTF
TRBJ2-7	.	few	TRBV6-1	TGTGCCAGCAGTGGGGGTTTAACGCGCGAGCAGTACTTC	CASSGGLTREQYF
TRBJ2-4	.	.	TRBV2	TGTGCCAGCAGTGATAGGGGAACGCTAGCCAAAAACATTCAGTACTTC	CASSDRGTLAKNIQYF
TRBJ2-2	TRBD1	.	TRBV10-3	TGTGCCATAGGGACAGGGAATCCCCGCAACACCGGGGAGCTGTTTTTT	CAIGTGNPRNTGELFF
TRBJ1-5	.	few	TRBV9	TGTGCCAGCAGCAAACAGGGAAGCAATCAGCCCCAGCATTTT	CASSKQGSNQPQHF
TRBJ2-7	TRBD1	few	TRBV7-9	TGTGCCAGCAGTCCGACAGGGTTGTACGAGCAGTACTTC	CASSPTGLYEQYF
TRBJ2-5	.	.	TRBV5-1	TGCGCCAGCAGTTTAGGAGGCAGGGAAGAGACCCAGTACTTC	CASSLGGREETQYF
TRBJ2-7	.	.	TRBV10-3	TGTGCCATCAGCCCCACGGGCTACGAGCAGTACTTC	CAISPTGYEQYF
TRBJ2-3	.	many	TRBV14	TGTGCCAGCAGCCGAGGACTGGCCACAGATACGCAGTATTTT	CASSRGLATDTQYF
TRBJ2-5	.	many	TRBV7-6	TGTGCCAGCAGCGAGTTTATTGGGACCCAAGAGACCCAGTACTTC	CASSEFIGTQETQYF
TRBJ1-5	.	many	TRBV7-8	TGTGCCAGCAGACCTGACAGATCATCGTATCAGCCCCAGCATTTT	CASRPDRSSYQPQHF
TRBJ2-5	.	.	TRBV29-1	TGCAGCGTTGGAGGGACTTGGGAGACCCAGTACTTC	CSVGGTWETQYF
TRBJ2-3	.	.	TRBV14	TGTGCCAGCAGCACAAGGACCCCGGCGAATACGCAGTATTTT	CASSTRTPANTQYF
TRBJ2-2	.	many	TRBV15	TGTGCCACCAGCAGTGGGGACACCGGGGAGCTGTTTTTT	CATSSGDTGELFF
TRBJ2-7	.	.	TRBV7-9	TGTGCCAGCAGCTTAGGCAGCCGCTTGAACTCCTACGAGCAGTACTTC	CASSLGSRLNSYEQYF
TRBJ1-6	.	many	TRBV7-9	TGTGCCAGCAGCTTAGGTCCAGGGATGCGATCACCCCTCCACTTT	CASSLGPGMRSPLHF